The clone carrying this T cell receptor (beta chain) was detected once. Investigators spread the genomic DNA of each subset evenly over several immunoSEQ plates. The authors loaded approximately 220 ng DNA, 30,000 to 35,000 T cell genomes, into sorted-subset replicate PCRs. The data were produced by immunoSEQ multiplex PCR, yet TCRdb's version contains in-frame clones alone and is incomplete. Among millions of clones listed, 85% to 95% were seen once. This sample stems from a study of shared clonotypes between healthy human individuals. This CDR3 contains 14 residues. The germline V gene encodes CDR1 SGHRS and CDR2 YFSETQ. Trimming removed 4 bases from V and 2 bases from J, with 12 bases in between.

The chain joins TRBV5-1 to TRBJ2-5; perhaps TRBD2 as D (5 bases). Sequencing was performed on naive CD4+ T cells sorted from blood. Subset in this sample: CD45RA+ positively selected. This sequence was found in a young man in good health. This chain's CDR3 is CASSRNWEQETQYF. The DNA of the CDR3 is TGCGCCAGCAGCCGAAACTGGGAGCAAGAGACCCAGTACTTC.